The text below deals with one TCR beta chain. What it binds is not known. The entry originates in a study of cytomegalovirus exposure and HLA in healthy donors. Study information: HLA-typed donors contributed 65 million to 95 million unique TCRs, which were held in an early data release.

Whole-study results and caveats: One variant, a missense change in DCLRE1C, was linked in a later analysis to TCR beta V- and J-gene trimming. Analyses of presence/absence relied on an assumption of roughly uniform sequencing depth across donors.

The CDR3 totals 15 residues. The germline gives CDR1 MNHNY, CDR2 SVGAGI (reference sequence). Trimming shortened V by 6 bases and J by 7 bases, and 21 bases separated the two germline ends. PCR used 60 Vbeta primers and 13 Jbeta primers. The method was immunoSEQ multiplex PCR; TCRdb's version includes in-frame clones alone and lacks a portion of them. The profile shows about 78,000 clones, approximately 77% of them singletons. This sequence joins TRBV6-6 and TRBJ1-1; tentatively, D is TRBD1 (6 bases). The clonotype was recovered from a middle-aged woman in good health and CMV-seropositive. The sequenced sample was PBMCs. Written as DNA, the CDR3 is TGTGCCAGCAGCGCCCCGGGGAGGGGGGAATGTGAAGCTTTCTTT. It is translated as CASSAPGRGECEAFF.